This TCR beta chain is drawn from a study of blood T cell repertoires in COVID-19. Germline V gene sequence: CDR1 ENHRY, CDR2 SYGVKD. The CDR3 totals 15 residues. The V segment lost 8 bases and the J segment 1 base; nucleotides outside the gene matches: 11. TCRdb's copy holds only in-frame clones and misses some; the assay was immunoSEQ multiplex PCR. The sample includes a few hundred thousand clones, roughly 87% of them seen just once. Participants' own reports of clinical history determined their cohort assignment. This clonotype was sampled from a woman in her twenties or thirties who had recovered from COVID-19. The sequenced sample was PBMCs or T cells enriched from blood (not recorded which). The chain couples TRBV10-3 to TRBJ2-7, with 7 bases lining up with TRBD2. Here the CDR3 reads CAIGSSAGASYEQYF. The CDR3, as DNA: TGTGCCATCGGTTCCAGTGCGGGAGCGTCCTACGAGCAGTACTTC.